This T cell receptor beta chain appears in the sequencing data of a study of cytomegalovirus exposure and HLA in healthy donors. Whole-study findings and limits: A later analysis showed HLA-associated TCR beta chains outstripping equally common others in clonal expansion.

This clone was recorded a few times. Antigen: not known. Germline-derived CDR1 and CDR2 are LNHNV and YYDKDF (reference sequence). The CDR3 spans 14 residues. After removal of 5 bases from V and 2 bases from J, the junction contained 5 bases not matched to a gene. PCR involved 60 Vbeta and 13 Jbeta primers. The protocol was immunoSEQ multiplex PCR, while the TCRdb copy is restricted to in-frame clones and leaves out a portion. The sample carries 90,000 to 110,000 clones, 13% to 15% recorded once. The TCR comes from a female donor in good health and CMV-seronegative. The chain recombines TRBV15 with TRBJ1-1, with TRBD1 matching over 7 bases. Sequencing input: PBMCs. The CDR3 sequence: CATSARDRNTEAFF. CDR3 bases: TGTGCCACCAGCGCCCGGGACAGAAACACTGAAGCTTTCTTT.